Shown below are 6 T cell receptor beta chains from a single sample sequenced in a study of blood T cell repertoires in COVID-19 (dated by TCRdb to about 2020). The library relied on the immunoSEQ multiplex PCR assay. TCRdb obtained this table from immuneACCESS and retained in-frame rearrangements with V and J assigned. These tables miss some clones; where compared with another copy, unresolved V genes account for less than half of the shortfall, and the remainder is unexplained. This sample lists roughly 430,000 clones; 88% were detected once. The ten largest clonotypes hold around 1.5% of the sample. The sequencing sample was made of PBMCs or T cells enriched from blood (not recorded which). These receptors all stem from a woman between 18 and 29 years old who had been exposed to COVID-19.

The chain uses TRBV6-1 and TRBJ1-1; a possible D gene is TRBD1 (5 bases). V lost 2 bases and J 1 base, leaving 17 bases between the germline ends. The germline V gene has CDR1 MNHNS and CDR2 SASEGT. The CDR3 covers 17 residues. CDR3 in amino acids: CASSELTGGGPNTEAFF. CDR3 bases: TGTGCCAGCAGTGAACTAACGGGGGGAGGCCCGAACACTGAAGCTTTCTTT.

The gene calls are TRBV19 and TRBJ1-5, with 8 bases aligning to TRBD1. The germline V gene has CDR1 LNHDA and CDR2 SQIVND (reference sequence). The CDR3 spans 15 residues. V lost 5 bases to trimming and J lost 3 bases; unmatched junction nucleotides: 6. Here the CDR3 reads CASSPTGGPNQPQHF. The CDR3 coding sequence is TGTGCCAGTAGTCCCACAGGGGGTCCCAATCAGCCCCAGCATTTT.

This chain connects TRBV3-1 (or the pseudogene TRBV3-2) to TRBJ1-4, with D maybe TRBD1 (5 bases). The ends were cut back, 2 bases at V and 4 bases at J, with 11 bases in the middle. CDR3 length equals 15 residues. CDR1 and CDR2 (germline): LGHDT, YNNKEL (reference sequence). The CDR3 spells CASSQRGTYNEKLFF. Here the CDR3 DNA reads TGTGCCAGCAGCCAACGCGGGACTTATAATGAAAAACTGTTTTTT.

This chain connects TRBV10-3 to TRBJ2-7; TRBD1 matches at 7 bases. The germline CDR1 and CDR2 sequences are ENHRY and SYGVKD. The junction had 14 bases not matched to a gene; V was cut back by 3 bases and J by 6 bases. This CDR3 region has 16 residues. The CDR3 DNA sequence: TGTGCCATCAGTGAATCTTTGACAGGGCCGTTTTCCGAGCAGTACTTC. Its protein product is CAISESLTGPFSEQYF.

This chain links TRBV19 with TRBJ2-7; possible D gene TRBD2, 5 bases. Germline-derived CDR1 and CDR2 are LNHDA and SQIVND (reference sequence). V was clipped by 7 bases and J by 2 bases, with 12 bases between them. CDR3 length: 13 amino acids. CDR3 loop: CASTGPGAYEQYF. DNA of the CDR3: TGTGCCAGTACGGGCCCCGGGGCCTACGAGCAGTACTTC.

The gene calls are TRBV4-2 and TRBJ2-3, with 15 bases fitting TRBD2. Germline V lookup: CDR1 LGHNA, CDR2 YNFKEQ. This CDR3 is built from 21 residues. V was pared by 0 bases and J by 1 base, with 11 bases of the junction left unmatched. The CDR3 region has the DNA TGTGCCAGCAGCCAAGATCAGACCGGGACTAGCGGGGGGTCCCGCACAGATACGCAGTATTTT. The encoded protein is CASSQDQTGTSGGSRTDTQYF.